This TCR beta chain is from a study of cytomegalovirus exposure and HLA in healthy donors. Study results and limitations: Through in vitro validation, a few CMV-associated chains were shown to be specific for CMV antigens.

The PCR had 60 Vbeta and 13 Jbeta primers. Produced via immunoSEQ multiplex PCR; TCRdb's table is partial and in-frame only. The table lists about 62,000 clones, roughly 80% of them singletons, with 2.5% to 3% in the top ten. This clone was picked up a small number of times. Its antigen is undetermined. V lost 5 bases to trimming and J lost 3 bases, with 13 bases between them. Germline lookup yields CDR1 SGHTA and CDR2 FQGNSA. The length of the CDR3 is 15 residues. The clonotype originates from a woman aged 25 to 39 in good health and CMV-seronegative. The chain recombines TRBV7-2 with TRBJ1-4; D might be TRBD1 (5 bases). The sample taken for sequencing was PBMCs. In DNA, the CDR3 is TGTGCCAGCAGCGACGTAGGGGTGTCTAATGAAAAACTGTTTTTT. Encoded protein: CASSDVGVSNEKLFF.